The source of this T cell receptor (beta chain) is a study of blood T cell repertoires in COVID-19. Study as a whole: The origin of the acute and convalescent COVID-19 samples was the United States, Italy and Spain. From T cells, B-cell-depleted T cells, or PBMCs came the material, which was cDNA or gDNA.

After removal of 4 bases from V and 8 bases from J, the junction contained 9 bases not matched to a gene. CDR1 is MDHEN, CDR2 SYDVKM, per germline. CDR3 length: 16 amino acids. In the authors' workflow: Reference gene primer amplification gave nucleated cell count estimates. Here immunoSEQ multiplex PCR was the method, and the copy in TCRdb shows in-frame clones only, minus some. V and J calls and clone size follow that table, whereas D and trimming were derived from the DNA. Found here are roughly 230,000 clones, about 80% of them singletons; the top ten hold about 4.4%. The TCR originated in a man aged 50-59 years with active or convalescent COVID-19. The J gene is TRBJ1-4, the V gene TRBV28, with 11 bases aligning to TRBD1. The specimen sequenced was peripheral blood. The CDR3, as DNA: TGTGCCAGCAGTTCTCCAAGGACAGGGGGCAACGAAAAACTGTTTTTT. Encoded protein: CASSSPRTGGNEKLFF.